This TCR beta chain was found in a study of read filtering for tumor transcriptome and immune sequencing. Overall study: Revised staging placed eight or nine patients in R-ISS I, 15 to 20 in II, about seven in III. General observations from the study: RNA-seq captured clonotypes less deeply and reliably than IR-seq. The CD138-negative fraction was mixed bone marrow immune cells, not pure T cells.

The library was built from roughly 400 ng RNA with molecular barcoded adaptors for alpha/delta and beta/gamma chains. TCRdb re-analysed the reads in MiXCR, keeping a single row per CDR3 protein. The repertoire holds 120,000 or so distinct CDR3 sequences, over 10% seen once, with more than 9.5% in the top ten. This clonotype has a count of ten or more. Its antigen is still unknown. V lost 6 bases, J lost 4 bases, and 13 bases stayed unmatched. There are 16 residues in the CDR3. Germline CDR1 reads SGHRS; CDR2 reads YFSETQ. This chain uses TRBV5-1 with TRBJ1-1, with 9 bases lining up with TRBD1. The TCR originated in a donor aged 40 or over with multiple myeloma. Sequencing was carried out using a population of CD138-negative cells sorted from bone marrow. CDR3 in DNA: TGCGCCAGCACCTTAGCTATGGGACAGGGAACCACTGAAGCTTTCTTT. Protein: CASTLAMGQGTTEAFF.